This record looks at one T cell receptor beta chain sequence and its context. Trimming removed 4 bases at V and 6 bases at J, with 10 bases between. This CDR3 has 12 amino acids. Germline assignment: CDR1 SGHKS and CDR2 YYEKEE (reference sequence). The source of the sample is a study of blood T cell repertoires in COVID-19. Sequencing used immunoSEQ multiplex PCR; TCRdb keeps in-frame clones, though not all of them. Found here are some 200,000 clones, around 80% of them singletons; the top ten hold 5.1%. The sequence derives from a woman between 55 and 75 years old who had recovered from COVID-19. The chain has TRBV5-5 and TRBJ1-2; D is unclear. The sequenced material came from peripheral blood. CDR3 in DNA: TGTGCCAGCAGCAGACAAGTTCATGGCTACACCTTC. This sequence encodes CASSRQVHGYTF.